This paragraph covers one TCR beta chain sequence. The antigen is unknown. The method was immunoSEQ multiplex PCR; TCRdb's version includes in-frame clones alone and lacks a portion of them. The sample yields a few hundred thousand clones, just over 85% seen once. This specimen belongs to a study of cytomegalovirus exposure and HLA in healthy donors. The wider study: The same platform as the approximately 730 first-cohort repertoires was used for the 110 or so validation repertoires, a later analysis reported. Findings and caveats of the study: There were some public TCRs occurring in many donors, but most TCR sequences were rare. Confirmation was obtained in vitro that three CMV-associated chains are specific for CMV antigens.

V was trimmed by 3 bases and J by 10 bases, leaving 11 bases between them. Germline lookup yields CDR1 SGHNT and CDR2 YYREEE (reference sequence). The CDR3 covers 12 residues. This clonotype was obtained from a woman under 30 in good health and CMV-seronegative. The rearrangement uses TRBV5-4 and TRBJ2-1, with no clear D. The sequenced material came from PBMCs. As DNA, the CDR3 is TGTGCCAGCAGCTCGAGGCGGAAAGAGCAGTTCTTC. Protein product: CASSSRRKEQFF. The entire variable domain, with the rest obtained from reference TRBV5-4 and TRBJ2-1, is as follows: ETGVTQSPTHLIKTRGQQVTLRCSSQSGHNTVSWYQQALGQGPQFIFQYYREEENGRGNFPPRFSGLQFPNYSSELNVNALELDDSALYLCASSSRRKEQFFGPGTRLTVL.